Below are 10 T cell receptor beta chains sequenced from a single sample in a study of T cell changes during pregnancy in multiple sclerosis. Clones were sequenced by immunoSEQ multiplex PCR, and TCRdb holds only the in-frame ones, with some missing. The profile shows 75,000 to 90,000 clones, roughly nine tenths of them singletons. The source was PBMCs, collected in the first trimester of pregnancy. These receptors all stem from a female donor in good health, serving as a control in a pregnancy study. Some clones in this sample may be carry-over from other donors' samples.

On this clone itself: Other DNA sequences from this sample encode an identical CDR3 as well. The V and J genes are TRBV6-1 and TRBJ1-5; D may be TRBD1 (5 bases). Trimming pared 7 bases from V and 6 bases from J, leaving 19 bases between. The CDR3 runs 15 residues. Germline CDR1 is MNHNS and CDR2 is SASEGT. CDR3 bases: TGTGCCAGCATGGGACTACTTCCCCCAGGTCAGCCCCAGCATTTT. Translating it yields CASMGLLPPGQPQHF.

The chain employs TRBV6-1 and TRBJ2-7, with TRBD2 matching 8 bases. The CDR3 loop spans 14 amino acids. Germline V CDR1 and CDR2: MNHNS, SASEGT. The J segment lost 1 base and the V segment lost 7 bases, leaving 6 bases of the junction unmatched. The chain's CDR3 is CASTGGPLSYEQYF. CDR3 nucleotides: TGTGCCAGCACGGGAGGGCCTTTATCCTACGAGCAGTACTTC.

The CDR3 DNA reads TGTGCCAGCAGTGGAGGGGGGGGAGGGGTGCAGTTCTTC. Translating gives CASSGGGGGVQFF. The rearrangement uses TRBV9 and TRBJ2-1, with a weak D call TRBD2 (7 bases). V gave up 5 bases and J gave up 12 bases, with 18 bases separating them. From germline, CDR1 is SGDLS and CDR2 YYNGEE. This CDR3 contains 13 residues.

The CDR3: CASSIGLAGLNTEAFF. The DNA for the CDR3 is TGTGCCAGTAGTATTGGGCTGGCGGGATTGAACACTGAAGCTTTCTTT. The rearrangement links TRBV19 to TRBJ1-1, with unresolved D. V lost 3 bases and J lost 0, with 14 bases in between. CDR1 is LNHDA and CDR2 is SQIVND in the germline V gene (reference sequence). The CDR3 spans 16 residues.

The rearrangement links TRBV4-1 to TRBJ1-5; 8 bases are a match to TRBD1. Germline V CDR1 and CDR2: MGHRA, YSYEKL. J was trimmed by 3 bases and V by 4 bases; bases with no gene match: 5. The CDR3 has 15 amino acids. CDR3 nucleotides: TGCGCCAGCAGCCCGGGACAGGCGTTCAATCAGCCCCAGCATTTT. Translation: CASSPGQAFNQPQHF.

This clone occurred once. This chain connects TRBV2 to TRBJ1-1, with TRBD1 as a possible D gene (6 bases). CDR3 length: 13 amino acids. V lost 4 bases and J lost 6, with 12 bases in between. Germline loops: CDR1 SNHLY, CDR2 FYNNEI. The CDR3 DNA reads TGTGCCAGCAGTGGCGACAGGATCCCTGAAGCTTTCTTT. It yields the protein CASSGDRIPEAFF.

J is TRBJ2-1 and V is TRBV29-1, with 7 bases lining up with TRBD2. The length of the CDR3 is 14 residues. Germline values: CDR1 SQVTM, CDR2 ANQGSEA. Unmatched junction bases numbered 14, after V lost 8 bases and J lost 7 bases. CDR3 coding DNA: TGCAGCTCTCGGACTAGACCCCTCGGTAATGAGCAGTTCTTC. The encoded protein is CSSRTRPLGNEQFF.

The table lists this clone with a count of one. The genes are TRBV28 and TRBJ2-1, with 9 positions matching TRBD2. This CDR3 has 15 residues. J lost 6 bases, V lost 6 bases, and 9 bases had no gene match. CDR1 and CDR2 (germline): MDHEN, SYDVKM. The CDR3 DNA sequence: TGTGCCAGCAGCTCGTCGGGCGGGAGGGCCAATGAGCAGTTCTTC. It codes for CASSSSGGRANEQFF.

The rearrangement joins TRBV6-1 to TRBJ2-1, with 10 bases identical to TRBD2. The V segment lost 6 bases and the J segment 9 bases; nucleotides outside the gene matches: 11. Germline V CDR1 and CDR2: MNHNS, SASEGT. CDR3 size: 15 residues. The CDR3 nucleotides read TGTGCCAGCAGGGAACTAGCGGGGAGCTGGAGTGAGCAGTTCTTC. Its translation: CASRELAGSWSEQFF.

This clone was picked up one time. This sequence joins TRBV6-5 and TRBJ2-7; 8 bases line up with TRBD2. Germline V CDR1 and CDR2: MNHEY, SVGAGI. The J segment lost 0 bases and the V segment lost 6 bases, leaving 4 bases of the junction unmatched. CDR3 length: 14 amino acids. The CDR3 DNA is TGTGCCAGCAGAGCGGGGGATTTCTCCTACGAGCAGTACTTC. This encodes CASRAGDFSYEQYF.